What follows describes a single T cell receptor (beta chain). All trial patients relapsed after autologous stem cell transplantation. Trimming cost V 3 bases and J 0 bases, with 9 bases left between them. This CDR3 comprises 14 residues. From germline, CDR1 is MNHEY and CDR2 SMNVEV (reference sequence). These data are taken from a study of PD-1 blockade in classical Hodgkin lymphoma. Study in general: Patients were administered nivolumab (3 mg/kg intravenously) every 2 weeks.

The protocol was immunoSEQ multiplex PCR, while the TCRdb copy is restricted to in-frame clones and leaves out a portion. The table lists roughly 61,000 clones, approximately 90% of them singletons. The sequencing used peripheral blood mononuclear cells (PBMCs), collected before the second cycle of nivolumab. This chain links TRBV27 with TRBJ2-7; D possibly uses TRBD1 or TRBD2 (5 bases each). This sequence was found in a human donor with classical Hodgkin lymphoma. The CDR3 loop is CASSFAGGSYEQYF. CDR3 sequence (DNA): TGTGCCAGCAGTTTCGCTGGGGGCTCCTACGAGCAGTACTTC.